A selection of T cell receptor beta chains follows, all from one sample in a study of T cell responses to AZD1222 COVID-19 vaccine. Here immunoSEQ multiplex PCR was the method, and the copy in TCRdb shows in-frame clones only, minus some. The sample shows about 150,000 clones, around 93% of them seen only once. The starting material was peripheral blood, obtained 28 days after the second AZD1222 dose. The source is an adult who received the AZD1222 COVID-19 vaccine. The conserved cysteine and the conserved F or W are not part of the CDR3 here.

V	J	CDR3
TRBV27	TRBJ2-7	ASSFTRSSYEQY
TRBV14	TRBJ1-6	ASSQDSGAFRAFNSPLH
TRBV27	TRBJ2-7	ASSLGRRSYEQY
TRBV6-6	TRBJ2-3	ASSSSGSYTDTQY
TRBV6-6	TRBJ2-2	ASSSLQRPGELF
TRBV4-1	TRBJ1-3	ASSRTGSSGNTIY
TRBV9	TRBJ1-6	ASAPRLSTGSPLH
TRBV11-2	TRBJ2-5	ASSLAAGWGGETQY
TRBV9	TRBJ2-2	ASSVDLAGELF
TRBV18	TRBJ1-3	ASSPGAPGNTIY
TRBV14	TRBJ1-1	ASSQDAGPNTEAF
TRBV29-1	TRBJ1-2	SVEEQGAGGYT
TRBV18	TRBJ2-6	ASSPQVDSGANVLT
TRBV6-5	TRBJ1-5	ASSYRQGSQPQH
TRBV28	TRBJ2-1	ASSLTTTNEQF
TRBV6-1	TRBJ2-1	ASSEVSGRGGNEQF
TRBV5-1	TRBJ1-5	ASSPTGTGGQPQH
TRBV6-5	TRBJ2-2	ASRLGTGELF
TRBV12-1	TRBJ1-2	ASSFGDRDSGYT
TRBV3-1/TRBV3-2	TRBJ1-6	ASSQGGAGASPLH
TRBV24-1	TRBJ1-4	ATSDFSTGNEKLF
TRBV27	TRBJ1-2	ASSFRTGVYNYGYT
TRBV4-1	TRBJ1-4	ASSQVLGEKLF
TRBV19	TRBJ1-1	ASSIRAPGAEAF